This TCR beta chain was profiled in a study of blood T cell repertoires in COVID-19. Study details: PBMCs, B-cell-depleted T cells, or T cells were the source of the cDNA or gDNA that made up the material.

Deletions cut 1 base from V and 1 base from J, with 4 bases between. CDR3 length equals 14 residues. Germline assignment: CDR1 SEHNR and CDR2 FQNEAQ (reference sequence). As originally analysed: Estimation of nucleated cell counts was performed using reference gene primer amplification. Some clones are missing from TCRdb's copy, which holds only in-frame ones; the method was immunoSEQ multiplex PCR. V and J calls plus clone size are reproduced from that table; the DNA served to infer D and trimming. The data show some 350,000 clones, with 85% to 90% seen just once and less than 1.2% held by the top ten. Residents of about two dozen US areas, aged roughly 18 to 89 years, made up the participants. The study assigned cohorts using participant-reported clinical history.

Sequenced material: PBMCs or T cells enriched from blood (not recorded which). The rearrangement links TRBV7-9 to TRBJ1-4, with no clear D. This sequence was found in a man aged 18 to 30 who had recovered from COVID-19. DNA for the CDR3: TGTGCCAGCAGCTTAGGAGTAACTAATGAAAAACTGTTTTTT. Encoded protein: CASSLGVTNEKLFF. Full variable domain (outside the CDR3, taken from reference TRBV7-9 and TRBJ1-4): DTGVSQNPRHKITKRGQNVTFRCDPISEHNRLYWYRQTLGQGPEFLTYFQNEAQLEKSRLLSDRFSAERPKGSFSTLEIQRTEQGDSAMYLCASSLGVTNEKLFFGSGTQLSVL.